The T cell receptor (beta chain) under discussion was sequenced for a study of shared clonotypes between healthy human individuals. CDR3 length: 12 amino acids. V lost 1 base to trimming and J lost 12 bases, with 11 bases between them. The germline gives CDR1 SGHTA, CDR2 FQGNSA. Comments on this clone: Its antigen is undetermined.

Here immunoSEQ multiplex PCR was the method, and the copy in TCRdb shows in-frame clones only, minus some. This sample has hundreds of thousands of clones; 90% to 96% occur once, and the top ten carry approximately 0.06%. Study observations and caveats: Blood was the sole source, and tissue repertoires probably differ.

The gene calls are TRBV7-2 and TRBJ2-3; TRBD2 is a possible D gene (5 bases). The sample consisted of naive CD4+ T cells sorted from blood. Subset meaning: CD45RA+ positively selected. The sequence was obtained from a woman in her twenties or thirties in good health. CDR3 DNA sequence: TGTGCCAGCAGCTTAGGAGCGGAACGCCAGTATTTT. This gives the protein CASSLGAERQYF.